Each of the 15 T cell receptor beta chains below was sequenced from the same sample in a study of shared clonotypes between healthy human individuals. Sequencing was performed with immunoSEQ multiplex PCR; in TCRdb, only in-frame clones are kept and a portion is missing. The profile shows about 700,000 clones, about 91% of them singletons. CD45RO negativity and positive selection for CCR7 defined naive CD8 cells, a population that excluded terminally differentiated effector memory CD45RA+ cells. Sample: naive CD8+ T cells sorted from blood. The receptors originated from a man aged 30 to 45 in good health.

The chain couples TRBV6-5 to TRBJ2-7; 15 bases fit TRBD2. From germline, CDR1 is MNHEY and CDR2 SVGAGI. J was trimmed by 5 bases and V by 6 bases; bases with no gene match: 5. CDR3 length: 15 amino acids. CDR3 amino acids: CASSVGLAGGNEQYF. The CDR3 nucleotides read TGTGCCAGCAGCGTCGGACTAGCGGGAGGGAACGAGCAGTACTTC.

This clone was observed a few times. The chain recombines TRBV5-1 with TRBJ2-7, with no clear D. Trimming pared 4 bases from V and 3 bases from J, leaving 14 bases between. CDR1 is SGHRS, CDR2 YFSETQ, per germline. The CDR3 is 14 residues long. The CDR3 loop reads CASSAGTYRYEQYF. DNA for the CDR3: TGCGCCAGCAGCGCCGGAACCTACCGCTACGAGCAGTACTTC.

This chain joins TRBV5-4 and TRBJ1-2, with D possibly being TRBD1 (6 bases). V was cut by 3 bases and J by 7 bases, with 16 bases left in between. Germline V CDR1 and CDR2: SGHNT, YYREEE (reference sequence). This CDR3 is built from 14 residues. The CDR3 DNA follows: TGTGCCAGCAGCTCTAGTCGGGGGGCGGGTGGCTACACCTTC. This encodes CASSSSRGAGGYTF.

In DNA form, the CDR3 reads TGTGCCACCAGCACTTCACCCACCGGGACAGGCAACAATGAGCAGTTCTTC. It codes for CATSTSPTGTGNNEQFF. This chain joins TRBV15 and TRBJ2-1; 8 nucleotides line up with TRBD1. V lost 4 bases to trimming and J lost 5 bases; unmatched junction nucleotides: 13. CDR3 length equals 17 residues. CDR1 and CDR2 from the germline V gene are LNHNV and YYDKDF (reference sequence).

The V and J genes are TRBV7-2 and TRBJ2-2; possible D gene TRBD1, 5 bases. Between the trimmed V and J ends, which lost 1 base and 2 bases, there was a span of 11 bases. The V gene's germline CDR1 is SGHTA and CDR2 FQGNSA. The CDR3 contains 16 residues. This CDR3 is CASSLVPTANTGELFF. The CDR3 region has the DNA TGTGCCAGCAGCTTAGTCCCGACAGCAAACACCGGGGAGCTGTTTTTT. Drawing the rest from reference TRBV7-2 and TRBJ2-2, the complete variable domain is GAGVSQSPSNKVTEKGKDVELRCDPISGHTALYWYRQSLGQGLEFLIYFQGNSAPDKSGLPSDRFSAERTGGSVSTLTIQRTQQEDSAVYLCASSLVPTANTGELFFGEGSRLTVL.

J is TRBJ1-2 and V is TRBV7-3; D gene unclear. There are 14 residues in the CDR3. The V and J ends lost 0 bases and 6 bases respectively, with 11 bases between them. CDR1 and CDR2 (germline): SGHTA, FQGTGA. The CDR3 DNA reads TGTGCCAGCAGCTTAACCGGGGATTCGAATGGCTACACCTTC. Its protein product is CASSLTGDSNGYTF. The full variable domain, in which reference TRBV7-3 and TRBJ1-2 provide the parts outside the CDR3, is GAGVSQTPSNKVTEKGKYVELRCDPISGHTALYWYRQSLGQGPEFLIYFQGTGAADDSGLPNDRFFAVRPEGSVSTLKIQRTERGDSAVYLCASSLTGDSNGYTFGSGTRLTVV.

Of note for this clone: Other DNA variants within this sample encode the same CDR3. Here the CDR3 DNA reads TGCAGCGTTGTGGGCTTGGCGGGAAGCTCCTACAATGAGCAGTTCTTC. This gives the protein CSVVGLAGSSYNEQFF. This chain joins TRBV29-1 and TRBJ2-1, with D possibly TRBD2 on 6 matching bases. Germline CDR1 and CDR2: SQVTM and ANQGSEA. This CDR3 is 16 amino acids long. Trimming left V 4 bases short and J 0 bases short, with 16 bases between.

V gene TRBV5-6 combines with J gene TRBJ1-5; 7 positions agree with TRBD1. The CDR3 is 18 residues long. V shed 3 bases and J 0 bases; nucleotides not matched to a gene: 12. Germline CDR1 SGHDT, CDR2 YYEEEE. The CDR3 coding sequence is TGTGCCAGCAGCTCCTGGACAGGCTGGGAGTATAGCAATCAGCCCCAGCATTTT. Its translation is CASSSWTGWEYSNQPQHF.

The V and J genes are TRBV5-4 and TRBJ2-7; the match to TRBD2 covers 12 bases. The CDR3 spans 16 residues. CDR1 is SGHNT, CDR2 YYREEE, per germline (reference sequence). V shed 4 bases and J 3 bases; nucleotides not matched to a gene: 8. The CDR3 spells CASSQGTSGSIYEQYF. As DNA, the CDR3 is TGTGCCAGCAGCCAAGGGACTAGCGGGTCTATCTACGAGCAGTACTTC.

This clone was recorded at least ten times. This sample also contains other DNA sequences that code for the same CDR3. The gene calls are TRBV28 and TRBJ1-2; D unresolved. Trimming took 5 bases from V and 1 from J, leaving 2 bases between them. Germline V lookup: CDR1 MDHEN, CDR2 SYDVKM. The CDR3 is made up of 11 amino acids. The CDR3 loop reads CASSSNYGYTF. The CDR3, as DNA: TGTGCCAGCAGTAGTAACTATGGCTACACCTTC.

The chain couples TRBV27 to TRBJ1-3, with TRBD1 as a possible D gene (6 bases). Germline V CDR1 and CDR2: MNHEY, SMNVEV (reference sequence). The CDR3 is made up of 12 amino acids. Trimming left V 5 bases short and J 8 bases short, with 10 bases between. The CDR3 reads CASSTPGDTIYF. The CDR3 DNA reads as TGTGCCAGCAGTACCCCAGGGGACACCATATATTTT.

The CDR3 here is CASSEWASGVVETQYF. DNA of the CDR3: TGCGCCAGCAGTGAGTGGGCTAGCGGGGTGGTGGAGACCCAGTACTTC. The V gene is TRBV10-2, the J gene TRBJ2-5; 9 nucleotides align to TRBD2. This CDR3 is built from 16 residues. Germline V CDR1 and CDR2: WSHSY, SAAADI. V shed 1 base and J 5 bases; nucleotides not matched to a gene: 8.

This chain uses TRBV25-1 with TRBJ2-2; 9 positions agree with TRBD2. In germline, CDR1 is MGHDK, CDR2 SYGVNS. V trimming: 1 base; J trimming: 9 bases; junction bases outside the gene matches: 15. The CDR3 is 18 amino acids. The CDR3 region has the DNA TGTGCCAGCAGTGAATTTGCGGCGGGAGGGCTCACGGTCCGGGAGCTGTTTTTT. Translating gives CASSEFAAGGLTVRELFF.

This chain uses TRBV28 with TRBJ2-2; 12 nucleotides agree with TRBD2. CDR1 MDHEN and CDR2 SYDVKM come from the germline V gene. The CDR3 covers 17 residues. The V and J ends lost 5 bases and 3 bases, in that order; junction bases with no gene match: 7. Here the CDR3 DNA reads TGTGCCAGCAGTACCCGACTAGCGGGAGAGGACACCGGGGAGCTGTTTTTT. Its protein is CASSTRLAGEDTGELFF.

V usage is TRBV7-8 and J usage is TRBJ2-7; 9 bases fit TRBD1. V lost 5 bases and J lost 6; bases outside the gene matches: 11. Per the germline V gene, CDR1 is SGHVS and CDR2 is FQNEAQ. This CDR3 contains 15 residues. The CDR3 nucleotides read TGTGCCAGCAGCGGGCTTGGACAGGGGACCCCCGAGCAGTACTTC. This encodes CASSGLGQGTPEQYF.